The 25 T cell receptor beta chains reported below all come from one sample, sequenced in a study of blood T cell repertoires in COVID-19. The data were produced by immunoSEQ multiplex PCR, yet TCRdb's version contains in-frame clones alone and is incomplete. Here the sample spans 200,000 or so clones, around four fifths being singletons. Sequenced sample: peripheral blood. These receptors were collected from a woman older than 75 with COVID-19, enrolled during active disease.

V gene TRBV27 combines with J gene TRBJ2-7, with 7 positions matching TRBD2. The length of the CDR3 is 14 residues. Germline V gene data show CDR1 as MNHEY and CDR2 as SMNVEV (reference sequence). Trimming took 3 bases from V and 0 from J; bases not matched to a gene: 2. This CDR3 is CASSFRGDSYEQYF. Here the CDR3 DNA reads TGTGCCAGCAGTTTTCGGGGGGACTCCTACGAGCAGTACTTC.

V usage is TRBV30 and J usage is TRBJ1-1, with a weak D call TRBD1 (6 bases). Trimming removed 0 bases at V and 4 bases at J, with 15 bases between. Germline lookup yields CDR1 GTSNPN and CDR2 SVGIG (reference sequence). The CDR3 loop spans 15 amino acids. CDR3 amino acids: CAWSVGGEKGTEAFF. The CDR3 DNA reads as TGTGCCTGGAGTGTAGGGGGGGAGAAAGGCACTGAAGCTTTCTTT.

The chain carries TRBV7-2 and TRBJ1-3; 7 bases line up with TRBD1. From germline, CDR1 is SGHTA and CDR2 FQGNSA. J was trimmed by 8 bases and V by 1 base; bases with no gene match: 2. The length of the CDR3 is 13 residues. The CDR3 coding sequence is TGTGCCAGCAGCTTAGGACAGGGAGACACCATATATTTT. This sequence encodes CASSLGQGDTIYF.

The rearrangement links TRBV5-5 to TRBJ2-3; 9 positions match TRBD1. The CDR3 length is 16 residues. With 0 bases clipped from V and 6 bases from J, the junction kept 8 bases outside the gene matches. The germline V gene encodes CDR1 SGHKS and CDR2 YYEKEE (reference sequence). CDR3 DNA sequence: TGTGCCAGCAGCTTGGTTACACAGGGGGCGAGGGATACGCAGTATTTT. It translates to CASSLVTQGARDTQYF.

The chain has TRBV4-2 and TRBJ1-3; 8 bases line up with TRBD1. V lost 3 bases and J lost 1; bases outside the gene matches: 5. Germline lookup yields CDR1 LGHNA and CDR2 YNFKEQ. The length of the CDR3 is 16 residues. The CDR3 DNA reads TGTGCCAGCAGCCATAACCAGGGGGCTTCTGGAAACACCATATATTTT. Translation: CASSHNQGASGNTIYF.

In this sample, this clone turned up once. The chain employs TRBV5-1 and TRBJ2-1, with 13 nucleotides matching TRBD2. CDR1 SGHRS and CDR2 YFSETQ come from the germline V gene. V lost 2 bases, J lost 8 bases, and 13 bases stayed unmatched. There are 18 residues in the CDR3. The CDR3 bases are TGCGCCAGCAGCTTACCGGGACTAGCGGGAACGAAAGAGGATGAGCAGTTCTTC. It specifies CASSLPGLAGTKEDEQFF.

This clone was counted a few times. Other nucleotide sequences from this sample produce the same CDR3. CDR3 protein: CASRTANYGYTF. The CDR3 DNA is TGTGCCAGCAGGACTGCTAACTATGGCTACACCTTC. The J gene is TRBJ1-2, the V gene TRBV28; no clear D. The length of the CDR3 is 12 residues. The V and J ends lost 6 bases and 0 bases respectively, with 5 bases between them. CDR1 MDHEN and CDR2 SYDVKM come from the germline V gene.

The V gene is TRBV5-5, the J gene TRBJ1-2; D not resolved. From germline, CDR1 is SGHKS and CDR2 YYEKEE (reference sequence). V lost 1 base and J lost 11, with 9 bases in between. The CDR3 runs to 11 residues. The CDR3 DNA follows: TGTGCCAGCAGCTTGTGGGGAGCTTACACCTTC. Its protein product is CASSLWGAYTF. Full variable domain (missing parts from reference TRBV5-5 and TRBJ1-2): DAGVTQSPTHLIKTRGQQVTLRCSPISGHKSVSWYQQVLGQGPQFIFQYYEKEERGRGNFPDRFSARQFPNYSSELNVNALLLGDSALYLCASSLWGAYTFGSGTRLTVV.

This sequence joins TRBV7-6 and TRBJ2-3; perhaps TRBD1 as D (6 bases). V gave up 5 bases and J gave up 0 bases, with 9 bases separating them. Looked up from germline, CDR1 is SGHVS and CDR2 is FNYEAQ. The CDR3 is 14 residues long. This CDR3 reads CASSVDSSTDTQYF. In nucleotides, the CDR3 is TGTGCCAGCAGCGTGGACAGTAGCACAGATACGCAGTATTTT.

The rearrangement links TRBV28 to TRBJ1-4, with TRBD1 matching 10 bases. Trimming took 5 bases from V and 6 from J; bases not matched to a gene: 6. The CDR3 is made up of 15 amino acids. Germline values: CDR1 MDHEN, CDR2 SYDVKM. The CDR3, as DNA: TGTGCCAGCAGTGTACTGGGACAGGGGCATGAAAAACTGTTTTTT. This encodes CASSVLGQGHEKLFF.

V gene TRBV19 combines with J gene TRBJ2-2; possibly TRBD2 for D (5 bases). The CDR3 length is 15 residues. CDR1 and CDR2 from the germline V gene are LNHDA and SQIVND (reference sequence). The V and J ends lost 2 bases and 4 bases respectively, with 11 bases between them. In nucleotides, the CDR3 is TGTGCCAGTAGTATATCGGGGTGGGGCACCGGGGAGCTGTTTTTT. It is translated as CASSISGWGTGELFF.

The chain uses TRBV10-1 and TRBJ1-1; possible D gene TRBD1, 6 bases. The germline CDR1 and CDR2 sequences are WNHNN and SYGVQD (reference sequence). Trimming removed 6 bases at V and 1 base at J, with 12 bases between. CDR3 length equals 14 residues. CDR3 region: CASSLGQGNTEAFF. The CDR3 DNA follows: TGCGCCAGCAGCCTGGGACAAGGGAACACTGAAGCTTTCTTT.

The chain is built from TRBV5-1 and TRBJ2-3; D remains unclear. This CDR3 contains 16 residues. Germline V gene data show CDR1 as SGHRS and CDR2 as YFSETQ. V lost 0 bases and J lost 0, with 11 bases in between. CDR3 nucleotides: TGCGCCAGCAGCTTGGCATTGGCGGCTAGCACAGATACGCAGTATTTT. Protein sequence: CASSLALAASTDTQYF.

The chain has TRBV5-1 and TRBJ2-2, with D perhaps TRBD1 (6 bases). This CDR3 spans 15 amino acids. Trimming removed 3 bases at V and 2 bases at J, with 11 bases between. The germline V gene has CDR1 SGHRS and CDR2 YFSETQ. CDR3 sequence: CASSSWTANTGELFF. The CDR3 DNA reads as TGCGCCAGCAGCTCTTGGACAGCCAACACCGGGGAGCTGTTTTTT. The full variable domain, its missing parts supplied by reference TRBV5-1 and TRBJ2-2, is KAGVTQTPRYLIKTRGQQVTLSCSPISGHRSVSWYQQTPGQGLQFLFEYFSETQRNKGNFPGRFSGRQFSNSRSEMNVSTLELGDSALYLCASSSWTANTGELFFGEGSRLTVL.

Only a few counts were recorded for this clone. For the CDR3, the DNA is TGTGCCAGTAGTCCTCTCCGGGACAGGGAGAAAACTGAAGCTTTCTTT. This sequence encodes CASSPLRDREKTEAFF. The chain recombines TRBV19 with TRBJ1-1; 9 bases align to TRBD1. The V gene's germline CDR1 is LNHDA and CDR2 SQIVND (reference sequence). V gave up 5 bases and J gave up 5 bases; unmatched junction bases: 12. This CDR3 has 16 residues.

The genes are TRBV27 and TRBJ2-7; TRBD1 matches at 8 bases. Germline CDR1 is MNHEY and CDR2 is SMNVEV (reference sequence). J gave up 2 bases and V 4 bases, and 7 bases lay outside the gene matches. The CDR3 is 15 amino acids. This CDR3 reads CASSYRGKGPYEQYV. DNA for the CDR3: TGTGCCAGCAGTTACAGGGGGAAGGGGCCCTACGAGCAGTACGTC.

This chain links TRBV7-2 with TRBJ1-4; maybe TRBD1 (5 bases). The germline gives CDR1 SGHTA, CDR2 FQGNSA. V was pared by 5 bases and J by 2 bases, with 12 bases between. The CDR3 consists of 15 residues. The DNA of the CDR3 is TGTGCCAGCAGCACCAGGGAGGTTACTAATGAAAAACTGTTTTTT. Encoded protein: CASSTREVTNEKLFF.

This chain's CDR3 is CASSQDTGYNQPQHF. CDR3 nucleotides: TGTGCCAGCAGCCAAGACACCGGGTACAATCAGCCCCAGCATTTT. The chain joins TRBV3-1 (or the pseudogene TRBV3-2) to TRBJ1-5; D remains ambiguous. Germline V lookup: CDR1 LGHDT, CDR2 YNNKEL (reference sequence). The length of the CDR3 is 15 residues. With 0 bases removed from V and 3 bases from J, the gap between germline ends came to 9 bases.

This clone was seen only once. V usage is TRBV27 and J usage is TRBJ2-5, with D possibly being TRBD2 (6 bases). V shed 2 bases and J shed 4 bases, with 8 bases lying between them. This CDR3 is built from 13 residues. CDR1 MNHEY and CDR2 SMNVEV come from the germline V gene (reference sequence). CDR3: CASSLRRGETQYF. The CDR3 DNA reads TGTGCCAGCAGTTTAAGGCGGGGAGAGACCCAGTACTTC.

There are a few counts of this clone. The V gene is TRBV6-2 or TRBV6-3, the J gene TRBJ1-5, with D perhaps matching TRBD1 (5 bases). CDR3 size: 18 residues. CDR1 is MNHEY and CDR2 is SVGEGT in the germline V gene. Trimming removed 0 bases at V and 1 base at J, with 16 bases between. CDR3 sequence reads: CASSYSAGFGGSNQPQHF. The CDR3 bases are TGTGCCAGCAGTTACTCGGCTGGGTTTGGGGGGAGCAATCAGCCCCAGCATTTT.

The chain joins TRBV18 to TRBJ1-5; a possible D gene is TRBD1 (5 bases). The CDR3 totals 16 residues. Germline V CDR1 and CDR2: KGHSH, LQKENI. V gave up 4 bases and J gave up 0 bases, with 13 bases separating them. CDR3 nucleotide sequence: TGTGCCAGCTCACACTCTCTTCAGGGTAGCAATCAGCCCCAGCATTTT. It is translated as CASSHSLQGSNQPQHF.

This clone was observed a few times. This sequence joins TRBV6-2 or TRBV6-3 and TRBJ2-7; tentative D call: TRBD2 (6 bases). The CDR3 totals 16 residues. Trimming left V 6 bases short and J 2 bases short, with 20 bases between. Per the germline V gene, CDR1 is MNHEY and CDR2 is SVGEGT. CDR3 region: CASSNWEDTTTYEQYF. The CDR3 DNA is TGTGCCAGCAGCAATTGGGAGGATACAACAACCTACGAGCAGTACTTC.

The chain carries TRBV27 and TRBJ1-2; 8 nucleotides match TRBD1. V gave up 5 bases and J gave up 4 bases; unmatched junction bases: 18. The CDR3 extends over 18 amino acids. CDR1 is MNHEY, CDR2 SMNVEV, per germline (reference sequence). The chain's CDR3 is CASSASRTGNPLGYGYTF. CDR3 DNA: TGTGCCAGCAGTGCCTCGCGGACAGGGAATCCGTTAGGCTATGGCTACACCTTC.

This clone occurred once. The chain couples TRBV19 to TRBJ1-3; tentative D call: TRBD1 (6 bases). V lost 3 bases to trimming and J lost 0 bases, with 12 bases between them. In germline, CDR1 is LNHDA, CDR2 SQIVND (reference sequence). This CDR3 contains 16 residues. DNA of the CDR3: TGTGCCAGTAGTATGAGGTGGGACAACTCTGGAAACACCATATATTTT. This translates into CASSMRWDNSGNTIYF.

The J gene is TRBJ2-2, the V gene TRBV10-3; D may be TRBD2 (5 bases). V was shortened by 7 bases and J by 8 bases, with 14 bases between the two germline ends. CDR1 and CDR2 (germline): ENHRY, SYGVKD. The length of the CDR3 is 13 residues. This chain's CDR3 is CAINDGGGGELFF. As DNA, the CDR3 is TGTGCCATCAATGACGGAGGTGGAGGGGAGCTGTTTTTT.